This record covers a single T cell receptor (beta chain). Its antigen remains unknown. The data were taken from a study of early T cells in non-severe SARS-CoV-2 infection. Overall study: With bulk RNA from unsorted whole blood as input, sequencing yielded unpaired chains.

This CDR3 spans 13 amino acids. Trimming pared 6 bases from V and 7 bases from J, leaving 15 bases between. The germline CDR1 and CDR2 sequences are MRHNA and SNTAGT. Study-level findings and limits: Matching with VDJdb favored anti-spike CD8 responses (missing private and CD4 specificities).

Individual cDNA molecules were tagged with unique molecular identifiers. Each CDR3 protein is one row after TCRdb ran MiXCR on the 5' RACE reads. The repertoire consists of 60,000 to 65,000 distinct CDR3 sequences, with roughly a tenth occurring once and the leading ten covering 1.2%. This chain joins TRBV6-4 and TRBJ1-2; possible D gene TRBD1, 5 bases. The material sequenced was whole blood. The receptor comes from an adult who was a healthcare worker with PCR-confirmed SARS-CoV-2 infection or an uninfected control (not recorded which). The CDR3 nucleotides read TGTGCCAGCAGAACGGGCCAGGGTGGTGGCTACACCTTC. The encoded protein is CASRTGQGGGYTF.